This T cell receptor beta chain was sequenced during a study of T cells in Graves' hyperthyroidism and ophthalmopathy (dated by TCRdb to the late 2010s). Concerning the study at large: Peripheral blood samples were taken at the time of initial diagnosis, prior to any treatment. TCR Vbeta CDR3 sequencing of roughly 140 peripheral blood samples (about 45 ophthalmopathy, 75 hyperthyroidism and roughly 17 progressor patients) is reported in the paper. After blood sampling, hyperthyroidism patients were treated with methimazole at a starting dose of 30 mg daily, and ophthalmopathy patients were treated with high-dose intravenous methylprednisolone. Prospective prediction of ophthalmopathy was tested in an independent validation cohort consisting of under 20 hyperthyroidism patients and more than 15 patients who later progressed to ophthalmopathy. To identify distinguishing TCR V-J signatures, a discovery cohort of about a hundred patients was used, comprising 43 with Graves' ophthalmopathy and around 57 with stable Graves' hyperthyroidism. The 75 to 100 discovery patients were divided at random into training and test sets in a 7:3 ratio. Thyroid tissue and blood T-cell repertoires from over 5 Graves' hyperthyroidism patients were also compared in the study.

Ophthalmopathy patients had moderately to severely active disease, Clinical Activity Score of at least 3, NOSPECS grade of at least 4, and duration under 3 months. Exclusion was applied to patients with uncontrolled infections, other autoimmune diseases, pregnancy or lactation. Diagnoses were based on clinical symptoms, serum thyroxine and TRAb, thyroid ultrasound and orbital computed tomography. Ficoll-Paque density gradient centrifugation was used to isolate PBMCs from 8 to 10 ml of fresh peripheral blood. Trizol reagent was used to extract total RNA, and RNA quality was then checked on an Agilent 2100 Bioanalyzer. On this clonotype itself: The clone's antigen remains unknown. A read error is possible here, since a much larger clone lies one base away.

Amplification of TCR beta CDR3 regions was carried out from RNA transcripts. For the first round of RT-PCR on the TCR CDR3, the HTBI primer set was used together with the Qiagen OneStep RT-PCR kit. The libraries were constructed in a second round of multiplex PCR and then size-selected and purified. Libraries were sequenced paired-end with 100 bp reads on an Illumina HiSeq2000. Turning to the authors' computational methods: SOAPnuke was used to process the raw data, with reads discarded if the reads contained adapters or uncalled bases, had a mean Phred below 15, or lacked an exact constant-primer or identifier match. COPE v1.2.5 was used to merge the high-quality paired reads, and each unique nucleotide sequence was defined as a clonotype. MiTCR v1.1 was used to align clonotypes to the IMGT TRBV, TRBD and TRBJ reference segments. Analysis was restricted to V-J combinations with a frequency above 0.0001, which covered roughly 99% of repertoires. The TCS score was defined as the ratio of F50 (clonal expansion) to E x V (chaos), calculated using BLOSUM62-based TCRdist between CDR3 peptides within each V-J. Welch's t-statistics and random forest reduced 514 V-J features to roughly 13, which were used in a naive Bayes classifier (R e1071). In-frame beta chains were kept once TCRdb had trimmed the public reads at Q25 with fastp and called clones with MiXCR. Rows merge per CDR3 protein into single entries with the most common DNA and genes. The V and J calls shown here were made by TCRdb, not taken from the authors' results. The sample records more than 350,000 distinct CDR3 sequences, over 12% of which are singletons. 15% to 20% of the sample rests with the top ten.

On the study overall, not on this receptor specifically: In cross-validation, a model built on a 13 V-J signature told ophthalmopathy apart from stable hyperthyroidism with under 90% sensitivity and about 81% specificity, and in testing the same model reached 80%/75%. No statistical method was used to fix the sample size in advance, and group allocation was not hidden from the investigators. Blood samples also contained most of the expanded thyroid clonotypes (frequency above 0.001), which suggests that blood repertoires may reflect thyroid immune responses. In validation, the model predicted progression to ophthalmopathy a median of about 6 months before onset, with around 70% sensitivity and roughly 72% specificity.

The TCR originated in a woman in her sixties with Graves' ophthalmopathy. The sequenced sample was blood.

CDR3 region: CASGRTSGRRDTQYF. The sequenced DNA: TGTGCCAGCGGCCGGACTAGCGGGAGAAGGGATACGCAGTATTTT. This sequence uses TRBV28 and TRBJ2-3; TRBD2 fits 13 bases in the junction. CDR1 is given as MDHEN and CDR2 as SYDVKM, both from the germline V gene. Relative to germline, V is missing 8 bases and J is missing 6 bases, with 8 bases of the junction outside any gene match. From its cysteine to its phenylalanine, the CDR3 spans 15 amino acids. Kept here is only the CDR3 DNA, which spans 45 bases and is read in frame from base 1.